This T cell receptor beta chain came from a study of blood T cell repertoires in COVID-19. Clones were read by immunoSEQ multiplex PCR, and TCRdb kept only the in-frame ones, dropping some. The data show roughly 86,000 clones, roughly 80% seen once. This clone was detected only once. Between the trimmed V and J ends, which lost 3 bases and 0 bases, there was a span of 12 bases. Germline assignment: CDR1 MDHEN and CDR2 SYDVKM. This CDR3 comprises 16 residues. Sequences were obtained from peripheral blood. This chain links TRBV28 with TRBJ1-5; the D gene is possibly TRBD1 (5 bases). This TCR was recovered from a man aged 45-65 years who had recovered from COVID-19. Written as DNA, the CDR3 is TGTGCCAGCAGTTTTTCTGGGACTGATAGCAATCAGCCCCAGCATTTT. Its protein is CASSFSGTDSNQPQHF.